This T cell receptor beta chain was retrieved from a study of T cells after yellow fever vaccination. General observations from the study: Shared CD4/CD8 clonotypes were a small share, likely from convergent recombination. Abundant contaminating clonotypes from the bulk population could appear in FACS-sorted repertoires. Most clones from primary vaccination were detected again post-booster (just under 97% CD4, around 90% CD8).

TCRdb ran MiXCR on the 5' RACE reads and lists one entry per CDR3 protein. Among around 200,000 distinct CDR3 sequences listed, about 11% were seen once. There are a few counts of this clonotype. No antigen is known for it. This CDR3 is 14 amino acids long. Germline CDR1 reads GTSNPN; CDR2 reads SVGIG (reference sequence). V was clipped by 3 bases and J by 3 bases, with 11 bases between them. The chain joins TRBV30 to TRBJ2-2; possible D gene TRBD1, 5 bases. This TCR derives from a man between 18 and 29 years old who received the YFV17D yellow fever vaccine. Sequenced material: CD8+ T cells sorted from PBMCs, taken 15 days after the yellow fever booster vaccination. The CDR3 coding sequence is TGTGCCTGGAGGACAGAGCCTTACACCGGGGAGCTGTTTTTT. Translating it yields CAWRTEPYTGELFF.